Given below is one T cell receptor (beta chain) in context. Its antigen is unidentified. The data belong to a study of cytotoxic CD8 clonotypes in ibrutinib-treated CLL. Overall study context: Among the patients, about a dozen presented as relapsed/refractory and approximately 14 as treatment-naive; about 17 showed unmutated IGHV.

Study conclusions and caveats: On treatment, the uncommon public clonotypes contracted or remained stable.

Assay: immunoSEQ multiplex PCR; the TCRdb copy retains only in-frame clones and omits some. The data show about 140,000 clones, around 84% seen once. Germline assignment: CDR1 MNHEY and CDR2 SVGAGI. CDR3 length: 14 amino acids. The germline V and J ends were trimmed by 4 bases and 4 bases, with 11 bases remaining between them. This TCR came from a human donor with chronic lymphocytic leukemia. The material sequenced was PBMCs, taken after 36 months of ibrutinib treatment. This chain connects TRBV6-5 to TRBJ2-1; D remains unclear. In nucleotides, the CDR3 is TGTGCCAGCAGTTGGGGATCCCTGTACAATGAGCAGTTCTTC. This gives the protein CASSWGSLYNEQFF.